This T cell receptor (beta chain) comes out of a study of radiation and T cells in renal cell carcinoma. Treatment here: treatment-naive control, cytoreductive nephrectomy. Control tumors came from a handful of females and 11 males, aged roughly 35 to 90. With 1 base removed from V and 7 bases from J, the gap between germline ends came to 9 bases. In germline, CDR1 is SGHRS, CDR2 YFSETQ. The CDR3 is 12 residues long. This clone was recorded once. Antigen unknown. TCRdb's copy holds only in-frame clones and misses some; the assay was immunoSEQ multiplex PCR. The sample includes 15,000 or so clones, roughly 60% of them seen just once. General study results and limits: Compared with controls, irradiated tumors had more, larger dominant CDR3 motifs. Irradiated tumors had higher TCR clonality than control tumors.

Sequences were derived from tumor tissue, sampled from a patient whose treatment was nephrectomy without radiotherapy. The sequence was collected from a man aged 35-49 years with renal cell carcinoma. The chain links TRBV5-1 to TRBJ2-7; D is ambiguous. The CDR3 DNA reads TGCGCCAGCAGCTTGAGTTTTGGGGAGCAGTACTTC. Amino acid sequence: CASSLSFGEQYF.